This T cell receptor (beta chain) was captured in a study of blood T cell repertoires in COVID-19. Per the study methods: Amplification with reference gene primers provided the estimates of nucleated cell counts. TCRdb's copy holds only in-frame clones and misses some; the assay was immunoSEQ multiplex PCR. V and J calls and clone size are as listed in that table; D and trimming were resolved from the DNA. The data contain 250,000 to 300,000 clones, roughly 91% of them singletons. The V end lost 3 bases, the J end lost 7 bases, and 13 bases lay between the germline ends. The CDR3 is 13 amino acids. The germline CDR1 and CDR2 sequences are WNHNN and SYGVQD (reference sequence). This study enrolled people aged about 18 to 100 from under 25 US geographic areas. The study assigned cohorts using participant-reported clinical history. Recovered status applied to Cohort 3 donors who had two consecutive negative PCRs. It also applied to those with clearance or with symptom resolution.

The source of this sequence is a woman in her sixties who had recovered from COVID-19. J is TRBJ2-7 and V is TRBV10-1; the D is unclear. The sample taken for sequencing was PBMCs or T cells enriched from blood (not recorded which). The CDR3 loop reads CASSDPRSSEQYF. The CDR3 bases are TGCGCCAGCAGTGATCCGCGGTCGAGTGAGCAGTACTTC.